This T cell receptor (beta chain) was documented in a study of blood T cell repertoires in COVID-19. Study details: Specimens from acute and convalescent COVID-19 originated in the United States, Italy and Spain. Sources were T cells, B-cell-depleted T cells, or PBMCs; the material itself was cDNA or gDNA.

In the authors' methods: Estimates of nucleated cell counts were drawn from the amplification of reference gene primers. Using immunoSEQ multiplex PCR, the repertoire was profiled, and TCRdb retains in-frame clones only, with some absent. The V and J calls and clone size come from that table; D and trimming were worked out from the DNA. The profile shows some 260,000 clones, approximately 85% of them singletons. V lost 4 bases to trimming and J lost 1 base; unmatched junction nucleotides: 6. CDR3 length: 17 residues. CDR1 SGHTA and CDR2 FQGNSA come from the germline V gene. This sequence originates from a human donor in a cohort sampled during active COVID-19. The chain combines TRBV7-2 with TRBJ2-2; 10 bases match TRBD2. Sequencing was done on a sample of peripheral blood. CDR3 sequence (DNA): TGTGCCAGCAGCTCACGGACTAGCGGAGGGAACACCGGGGAGCTGTTTTTT. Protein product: CASSSRTSGGNTGELFF.